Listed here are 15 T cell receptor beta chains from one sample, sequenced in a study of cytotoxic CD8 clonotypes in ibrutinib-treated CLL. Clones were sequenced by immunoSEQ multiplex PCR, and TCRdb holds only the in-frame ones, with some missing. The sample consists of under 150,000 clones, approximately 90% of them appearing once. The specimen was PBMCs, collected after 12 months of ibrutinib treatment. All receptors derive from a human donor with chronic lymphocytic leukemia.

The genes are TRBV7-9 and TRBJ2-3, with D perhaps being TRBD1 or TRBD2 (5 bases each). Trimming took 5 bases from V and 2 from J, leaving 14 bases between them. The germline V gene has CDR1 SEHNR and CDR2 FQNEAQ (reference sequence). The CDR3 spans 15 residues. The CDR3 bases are TGTGCCAGCAGCCCGAGGGACCAATTCACAGATACGCAGTATTTT. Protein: CASSPRDQFTDTQYF.

The chain's CDR3 is CASSSTGLAGAAEQFF. As DNA, the CDR3 is TGTGCCAGTAGTTCGACAGGACTAGCGGGAGCGGCTGAGCAGTTCTTC. The chain employs TRBV19 and TRBJ2-1, with 13 bases that match TRBD2. J lost 9 bases, V lost 5 bases, and 10 bases had no gene match. Looked up from germline, CDR1 is LNHDA and CDR2 is SQIVND (reference sequence). This CDR3 region has 16 residues.

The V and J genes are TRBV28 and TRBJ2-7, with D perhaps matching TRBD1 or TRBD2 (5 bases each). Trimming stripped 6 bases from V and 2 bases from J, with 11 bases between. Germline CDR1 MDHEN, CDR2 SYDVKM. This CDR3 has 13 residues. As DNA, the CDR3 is TGTGCCAGCAGAGGGACGTATGCCTACGAGCAGTACTTC. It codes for CASRGTYAYEQYF.

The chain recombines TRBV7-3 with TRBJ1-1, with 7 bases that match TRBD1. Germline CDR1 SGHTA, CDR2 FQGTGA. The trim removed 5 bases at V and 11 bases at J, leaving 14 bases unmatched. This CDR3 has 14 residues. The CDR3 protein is CASSADHVAGGAFF. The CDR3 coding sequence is TGTGCCAGCAGCGCCGACCATGTCGCAGGGGGGGCTTTCTTT. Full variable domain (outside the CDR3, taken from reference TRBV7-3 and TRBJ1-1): GAGVSQTPSNKVTEKGKYVELRCDPISGHTALYWYRQSLGQGPEFLIYFQGTGAADDSGLPNDRFFAVRPEGSVSTLKIQRTERGDSAVYLCASSADHVAGGAFFGQGTRLTVV.

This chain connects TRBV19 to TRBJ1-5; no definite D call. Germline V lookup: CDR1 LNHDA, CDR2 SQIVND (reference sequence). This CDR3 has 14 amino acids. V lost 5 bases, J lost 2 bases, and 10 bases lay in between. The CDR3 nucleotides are TGTGCCAGTAGTTTCGACTCAGGCAATCAGCCCCAGCATTTT. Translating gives CASSFDSGNQPQHF.

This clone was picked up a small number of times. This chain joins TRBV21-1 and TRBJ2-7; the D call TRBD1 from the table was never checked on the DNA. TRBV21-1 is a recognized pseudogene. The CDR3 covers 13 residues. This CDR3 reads CASSKQGGIEQYF. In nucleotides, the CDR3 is TGTGCCAGCAGCAAACAGGGGGGTATCGAGCAGTACTTC.

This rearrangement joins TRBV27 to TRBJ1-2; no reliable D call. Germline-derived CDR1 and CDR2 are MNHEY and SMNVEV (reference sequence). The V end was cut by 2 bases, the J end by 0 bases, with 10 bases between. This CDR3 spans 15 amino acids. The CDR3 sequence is CASSLEGKANYGYTF. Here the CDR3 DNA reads TGTGCCAGCAGTTTAGAGGGAAAAGCTAACTATGGCTACACCTTC.

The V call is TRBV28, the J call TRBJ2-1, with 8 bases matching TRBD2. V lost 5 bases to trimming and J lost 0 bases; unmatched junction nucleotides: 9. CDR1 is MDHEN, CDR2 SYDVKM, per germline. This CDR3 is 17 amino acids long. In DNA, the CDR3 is TGTGCCAGCAGTCCGATTAGCGGGAAAAGCTCCTACAATGAGCAGTTCTTC. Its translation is CASSPISGKSSYNEQFF.

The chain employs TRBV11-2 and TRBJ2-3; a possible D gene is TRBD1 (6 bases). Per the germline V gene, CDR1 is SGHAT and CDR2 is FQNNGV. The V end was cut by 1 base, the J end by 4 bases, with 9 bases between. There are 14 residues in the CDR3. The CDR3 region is CASSLGTAADTQYF. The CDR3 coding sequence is TGTGCCAGCAGCTTAGGGACAGCGGCAGATACGCAGTATTTT.

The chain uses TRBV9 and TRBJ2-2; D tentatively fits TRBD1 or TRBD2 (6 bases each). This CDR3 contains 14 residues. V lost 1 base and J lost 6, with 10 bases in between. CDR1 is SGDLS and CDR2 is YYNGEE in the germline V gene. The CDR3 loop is CASSVPGEAGELFF. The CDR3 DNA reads TGTGCCAGCAGCGTACCAGGGGAGGCCGGGGAGCTGTTTTTT.

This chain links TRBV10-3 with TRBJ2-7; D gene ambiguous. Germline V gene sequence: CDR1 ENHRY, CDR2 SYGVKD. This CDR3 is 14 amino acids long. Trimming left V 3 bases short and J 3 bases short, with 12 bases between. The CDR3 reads CAISDSEADYEQYF. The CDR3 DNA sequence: TGTGCCATCAGTGATTCCGAGGCAGACTACGAGCAGTACTTC.

The CDR3 DNA reads as TGTGCCAGCAGCTTTACAGGTTATGGGGCCAACGTCCTGACTTTC. This gives the protein CASSFTGYGANVLTF. The chain couples TRBV11-2 to TRBJ2-6; the D gene is possibly TRBD1 (5 bases). Germline V lookup: CDR1 SGHAT, CDR2 FQNNGV. The length of the CDR3 is 15 residues. V lost 3 bases and J 3 bases, leaving 9 bases between the germline ends.

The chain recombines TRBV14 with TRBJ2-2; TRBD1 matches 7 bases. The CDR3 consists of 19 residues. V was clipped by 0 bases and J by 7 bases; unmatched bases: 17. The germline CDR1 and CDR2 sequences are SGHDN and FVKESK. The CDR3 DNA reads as TGTGCCAGCAGCCAAGATTGGGTGCAACAGGGACAGAACTACGGGGAGCTGTTTTTT. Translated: CASSQDWVQQGQNYGELFF.

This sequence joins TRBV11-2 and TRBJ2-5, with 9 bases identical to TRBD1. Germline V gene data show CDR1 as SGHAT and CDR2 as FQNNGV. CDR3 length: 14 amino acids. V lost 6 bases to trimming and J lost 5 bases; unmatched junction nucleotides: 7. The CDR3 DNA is TGTGCCAGCAGGGCGACAGGGGGAGGGGAGACCCAGTACTTC. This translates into CASRATGGGETQYF. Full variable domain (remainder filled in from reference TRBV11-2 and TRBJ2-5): EAGVAQSPRYKIIEKRQSVAFWCNPISGHATLYWYQQILGQGPKLLIQFQNNGVVDDSQLPKDRFSAERLKGVDSTLKIQPAKLEDSAVYLCASRATGGGETQYFGPGTRLLVL.

CDR3 nucleotide sequence: TGTGCCAGCAGCGAGGATGAAAAACTGTTTTTT. Protein product: CASSEDEKLFF. This sequence joins TRBV7-9 and TRBJ1-4; D gene unclear. The germline gives CDR1 SEHNR, CDR2 FQNEAQ (reference sequence). V dropped 5 bases and J dropped 6 bases, with 4 bases sitting between them. This CDR3 is built from 11 residues.